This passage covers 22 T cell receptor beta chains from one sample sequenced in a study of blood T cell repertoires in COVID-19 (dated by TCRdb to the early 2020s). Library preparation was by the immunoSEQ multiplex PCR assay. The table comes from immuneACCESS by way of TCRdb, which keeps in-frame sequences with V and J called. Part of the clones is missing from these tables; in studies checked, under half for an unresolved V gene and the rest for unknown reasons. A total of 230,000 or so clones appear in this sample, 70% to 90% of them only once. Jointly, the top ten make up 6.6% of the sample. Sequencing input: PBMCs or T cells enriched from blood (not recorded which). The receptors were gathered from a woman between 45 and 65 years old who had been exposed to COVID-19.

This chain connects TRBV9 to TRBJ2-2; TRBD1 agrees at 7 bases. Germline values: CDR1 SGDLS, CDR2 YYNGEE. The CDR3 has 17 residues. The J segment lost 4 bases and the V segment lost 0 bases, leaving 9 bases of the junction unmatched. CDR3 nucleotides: TGTGCCAGCAGCGTAGATCCACAGGGGCCTGGCACCGGGGAGCTGTTTTTT. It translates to CASSVDPQGPGTGELFF. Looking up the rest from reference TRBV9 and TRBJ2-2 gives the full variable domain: DSGVTQTPKHLITATGQRVTLRCSPRSGDLSVYWYQQSLDQGLQFLIQYYNGEERAKGNILERFSAQQFPDLHSELNLSSLELGDSALYFCASSVDPQGPGTGELFFGEGSRLTVL.

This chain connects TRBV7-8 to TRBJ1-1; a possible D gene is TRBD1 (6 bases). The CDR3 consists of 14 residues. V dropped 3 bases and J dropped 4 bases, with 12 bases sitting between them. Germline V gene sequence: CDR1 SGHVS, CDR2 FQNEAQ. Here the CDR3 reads CASSFSRGATEAFF. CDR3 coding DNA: TGTGCCAGCAGCTTCTCCCGGGGGGCCACTGAAGCTTTCTTT.

The CDR3 here is CASSPPPGQLRGNTIYF. DNA of the CDR3: TGTGCCAGCAGCCCCCCGCCCGGACAGTTGAGAGGAAACACCATATATTTT. J is TRBJ1-3 and V is TRBV28, with D possibly matching TRBD1 (6 bases). V lost 6 bases and J 4 bases, leaving 22 bases between the germline ends. CDR3 length: 17 residues. CDR1 is MDHEN and CDR2 is SYDVKM in the germline V gene.

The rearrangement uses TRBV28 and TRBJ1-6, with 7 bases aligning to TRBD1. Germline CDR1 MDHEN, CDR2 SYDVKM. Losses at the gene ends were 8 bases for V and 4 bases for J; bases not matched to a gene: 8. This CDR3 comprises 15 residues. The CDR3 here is CASLRGTDYNSPLHF. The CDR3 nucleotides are TGTGCCAGCCTACGAGGGACAGATTATAATTCACCCCTCCACTTT.

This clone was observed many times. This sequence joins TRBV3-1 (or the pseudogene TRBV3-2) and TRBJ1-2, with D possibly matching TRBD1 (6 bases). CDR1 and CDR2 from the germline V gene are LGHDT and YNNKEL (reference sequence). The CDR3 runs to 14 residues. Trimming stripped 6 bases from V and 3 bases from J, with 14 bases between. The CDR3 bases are TGTGCCAGCAGGGCACAGGGCGTAGACTATGGCTACACCTTC. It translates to CASRAQGVDYGYTF.

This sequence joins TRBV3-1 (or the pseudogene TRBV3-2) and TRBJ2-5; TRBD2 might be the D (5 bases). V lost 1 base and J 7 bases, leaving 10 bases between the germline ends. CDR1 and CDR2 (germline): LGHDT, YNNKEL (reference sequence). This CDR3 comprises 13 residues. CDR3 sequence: CASSQGRLGTQYF. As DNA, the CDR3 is TGTGCCAGCAGCCAAGGGAGGCTGGGGACCCAGTACTTC.

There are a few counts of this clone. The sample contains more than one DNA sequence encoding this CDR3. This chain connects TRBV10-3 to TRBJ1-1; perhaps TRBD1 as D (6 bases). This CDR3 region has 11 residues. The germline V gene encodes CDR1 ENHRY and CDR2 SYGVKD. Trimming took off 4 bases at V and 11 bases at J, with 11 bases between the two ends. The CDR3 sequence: CAISAGGEAFF. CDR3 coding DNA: TGTGCCATCAGTGCGGGGGGCGAGGCTTTCTTT.

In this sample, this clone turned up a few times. The CDR3 loop reads CASSQQVWTEAFF. DNA of the CDR3: TGTGCCAGCAGTCAACAGGTTTGGACTGAAGCTTTCTTT. The rearrangement joins TRBV7-3 to TRBJ1-1; the D gene is possibly TRBD1 (5 bases). CDR1 and CDR2 from the germline V gene are SGHTA and FQGTGA. Trimming took off 6 bases at V and 5 bases at J, with 13 bases between the two ends. This CDR3 region has 13 residues.

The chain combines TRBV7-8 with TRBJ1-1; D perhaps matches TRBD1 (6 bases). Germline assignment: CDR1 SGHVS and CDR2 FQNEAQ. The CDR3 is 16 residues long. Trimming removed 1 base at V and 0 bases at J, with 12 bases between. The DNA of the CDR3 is TGTGCCAGCAGCTTAGGGGCAGGGGTCCTGAACACTGAAGCTTTCTTT. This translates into CASSLGAGVLNTEAFF.

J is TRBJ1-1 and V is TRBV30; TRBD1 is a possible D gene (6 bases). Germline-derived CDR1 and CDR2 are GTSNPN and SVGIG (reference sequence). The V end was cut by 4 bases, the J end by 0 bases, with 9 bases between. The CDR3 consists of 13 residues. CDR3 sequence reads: CAWNTGMNTEAFF. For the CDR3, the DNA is TGTGCCTGGAACACAGGGATGAACACTGAAGCTTTCTTT.

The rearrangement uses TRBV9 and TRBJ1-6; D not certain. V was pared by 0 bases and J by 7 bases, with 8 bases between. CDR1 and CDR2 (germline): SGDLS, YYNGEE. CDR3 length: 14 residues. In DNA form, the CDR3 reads TGTGCCAGCAGCGTAGCAACAGACAATTCACCCCTCCACTTT. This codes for CASSVATDNSPLHF. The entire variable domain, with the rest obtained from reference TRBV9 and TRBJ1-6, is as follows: DSGVTQTPKHLITATGQRVTLRCSPRSGDLSVYWYQQSLDQGLQFLIQYYNGEERAKGNILERFSAQQFPDLHSELNLSSLELGDSALYFCASSVATDNSPLHFGNGTRLTVT.

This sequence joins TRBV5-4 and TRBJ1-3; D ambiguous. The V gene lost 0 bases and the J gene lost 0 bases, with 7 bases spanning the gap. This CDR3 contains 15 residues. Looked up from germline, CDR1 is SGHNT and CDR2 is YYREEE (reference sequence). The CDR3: CASSLGLNSGNTIYF. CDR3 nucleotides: TGTGCCAGCAGCTTGGGACTGAACTCTGGAAACACCATATATTTT.

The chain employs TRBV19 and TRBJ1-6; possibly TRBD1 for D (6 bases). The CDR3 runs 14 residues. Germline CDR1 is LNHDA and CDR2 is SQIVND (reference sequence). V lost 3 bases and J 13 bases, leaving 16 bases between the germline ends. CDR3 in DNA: TGTGCCAGTAGTATGGGGCAGGGGATAGCCCCCCTCCACTTT. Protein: CASSMGQGIAPLHF.

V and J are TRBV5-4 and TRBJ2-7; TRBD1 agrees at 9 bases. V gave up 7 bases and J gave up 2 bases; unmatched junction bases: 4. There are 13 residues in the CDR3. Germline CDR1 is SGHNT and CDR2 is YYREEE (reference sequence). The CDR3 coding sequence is TGTGCCAGCCAAGACAGGGGGGCCTACGAGCAGTACTTC. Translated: CASQDRGAYEQYF. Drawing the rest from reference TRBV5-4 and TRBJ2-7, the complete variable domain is ETGVTQSPTHLIKTRGQQVTLRCSSQSGHNTVSWYQQALGQGPQFIFQYYREEENGRGNFPPRFSGLQFPNYSSELNVNALELDDSALYLCASQDRGAYEQYFGPGTRLTVT.

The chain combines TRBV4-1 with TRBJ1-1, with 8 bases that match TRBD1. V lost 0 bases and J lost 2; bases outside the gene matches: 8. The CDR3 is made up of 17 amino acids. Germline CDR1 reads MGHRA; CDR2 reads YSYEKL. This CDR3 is CASSQDDRGLVNTEAFF. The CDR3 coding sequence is TGCGCCAGCAGCCAAGACGACAGGGGACTCGTCAACACTGAAGCTTTCTTT.

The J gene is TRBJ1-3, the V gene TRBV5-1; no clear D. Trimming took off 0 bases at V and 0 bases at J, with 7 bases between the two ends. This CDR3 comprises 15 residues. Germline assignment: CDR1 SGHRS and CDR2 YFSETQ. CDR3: CASSLDASSGNTIYF. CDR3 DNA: TGCGCCAGCAGCTTGGATGCTAGCTCTGGAAACACCATATATTTT.

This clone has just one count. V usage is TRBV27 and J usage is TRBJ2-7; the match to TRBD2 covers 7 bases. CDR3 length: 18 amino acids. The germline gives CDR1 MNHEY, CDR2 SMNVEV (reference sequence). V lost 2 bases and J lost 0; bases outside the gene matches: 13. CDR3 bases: TGTGCCAGCAGTTTACGCGCCCCTAGCGGTGCAAACTCCTACGAGCAGTACTTC. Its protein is CASSLRAPSGANSYEQYF.

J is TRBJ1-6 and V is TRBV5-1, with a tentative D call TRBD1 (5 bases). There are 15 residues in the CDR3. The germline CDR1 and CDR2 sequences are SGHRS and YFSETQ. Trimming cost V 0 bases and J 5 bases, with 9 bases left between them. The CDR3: CASSLGQGNNSPLHF. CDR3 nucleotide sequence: TGCGCCAGCAGCTTGGGGCAGGGAAATAATTCACCCCTCCACTTT.

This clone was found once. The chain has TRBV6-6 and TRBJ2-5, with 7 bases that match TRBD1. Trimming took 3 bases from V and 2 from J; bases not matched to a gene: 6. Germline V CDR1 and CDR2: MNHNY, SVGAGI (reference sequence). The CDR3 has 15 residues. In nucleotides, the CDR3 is TGTGCCAGCAGTTATGGTTGGACAGGACAAGAGACCCAGTACTTC. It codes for CASSYGWTGQETQYF.

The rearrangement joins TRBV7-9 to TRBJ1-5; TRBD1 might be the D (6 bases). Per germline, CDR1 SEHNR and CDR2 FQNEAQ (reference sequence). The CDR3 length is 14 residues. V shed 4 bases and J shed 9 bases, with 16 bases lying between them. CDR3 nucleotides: TGTGCCAGCAGCTCCGGACAGATTGATCCGCCCCAGCATTTT. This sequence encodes CASSSGQIDPPQHF.

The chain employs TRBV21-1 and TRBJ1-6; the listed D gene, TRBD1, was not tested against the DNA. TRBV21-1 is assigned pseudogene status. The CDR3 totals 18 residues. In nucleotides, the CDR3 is TGTGCCAGCAGCAAAAAGGAGTGGTGGGACAAAGAGAATTCACCCCTCCACTTT. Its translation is CASSKKEWWDKENSPLHF.

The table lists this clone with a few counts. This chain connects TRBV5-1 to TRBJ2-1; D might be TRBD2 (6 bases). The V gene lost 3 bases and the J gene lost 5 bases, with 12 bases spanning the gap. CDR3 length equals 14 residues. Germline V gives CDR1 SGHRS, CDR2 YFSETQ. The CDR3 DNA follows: TGCGCCAGCAGCTCCATGGGACTGGACAATGAGCAGTTCTTC. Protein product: CASSSMGLDNEQFF.